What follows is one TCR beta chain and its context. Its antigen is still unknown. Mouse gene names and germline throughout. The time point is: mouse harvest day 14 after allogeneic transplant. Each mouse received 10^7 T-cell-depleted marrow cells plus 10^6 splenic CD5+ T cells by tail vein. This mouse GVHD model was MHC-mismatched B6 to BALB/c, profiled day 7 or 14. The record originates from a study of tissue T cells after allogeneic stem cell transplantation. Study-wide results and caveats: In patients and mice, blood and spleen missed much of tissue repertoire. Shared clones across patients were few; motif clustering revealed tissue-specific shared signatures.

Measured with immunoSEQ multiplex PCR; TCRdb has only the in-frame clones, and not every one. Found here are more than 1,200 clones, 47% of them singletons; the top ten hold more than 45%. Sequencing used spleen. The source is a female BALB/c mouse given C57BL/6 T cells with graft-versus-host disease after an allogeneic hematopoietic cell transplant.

The sequenced CDR3 bases are TGTGCCAGCAGTTGGGACTGGGGGAGGCAAGACACCCAGTAC. Translated: CASSWDWGRQDTQY. The full CDR3 sequence reads CASSWDWGRQDTQYF. The chain has TRBV13-3 and TRBJ2-5; 11 positions match TRBD2. The CDR3 extends 1 residue past the end of the read, so its final part is completed from the germline J gene. The J segment lost 3 bases and the V segment lost 4 bases, leaving 4 bases of the junction unmatched. Germline-derived CDR1 and CDR2 are NNHDY and SYVADS. The CDR3 sequence is 15 residues long. Supplemented by reference TRBV13-3 and TRBJ2-5, the full variable domain reads EAAVTQSPRSKVAVTGGKVTLSCHQTNNHDYMYWYRQDTGHGLRLIHYSYVADSTEKGDIPDGYKASRPSQENFSLILELASLSQTAVYFCASSWDWGRQDTQYFGPGTRLLVL.